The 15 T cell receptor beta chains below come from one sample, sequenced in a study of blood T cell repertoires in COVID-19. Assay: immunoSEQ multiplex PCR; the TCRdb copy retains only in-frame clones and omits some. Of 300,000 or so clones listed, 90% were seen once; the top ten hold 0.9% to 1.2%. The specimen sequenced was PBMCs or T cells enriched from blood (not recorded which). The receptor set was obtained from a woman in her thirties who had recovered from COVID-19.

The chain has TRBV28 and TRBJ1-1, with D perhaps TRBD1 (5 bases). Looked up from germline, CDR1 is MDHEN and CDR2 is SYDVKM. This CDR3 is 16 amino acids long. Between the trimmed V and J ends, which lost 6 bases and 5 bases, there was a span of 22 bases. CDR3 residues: CASSPSSRVGQTEAFF. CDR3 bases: TGTGCCAGCAGCCCTAGTTCCAGGGTGGGCCAGACTGAAGCTTTCTTT.

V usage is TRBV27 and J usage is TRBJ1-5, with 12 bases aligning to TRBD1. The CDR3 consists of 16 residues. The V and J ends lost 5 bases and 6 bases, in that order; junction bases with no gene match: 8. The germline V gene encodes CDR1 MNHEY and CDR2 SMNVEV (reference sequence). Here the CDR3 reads CASSPRDRGQVQPQHF. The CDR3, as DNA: TGTGCCAGCAGTCCCCGGGACAGGGGGCAGGTTCAGCCCCAGCATTTT.

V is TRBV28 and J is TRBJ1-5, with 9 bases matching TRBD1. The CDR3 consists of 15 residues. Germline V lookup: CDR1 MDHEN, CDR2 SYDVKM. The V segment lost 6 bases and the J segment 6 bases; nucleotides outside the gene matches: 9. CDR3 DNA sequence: TGTGCCAGCAGCCCGGGGACAGGGAGGATTCAGCCCCAGCATTTT. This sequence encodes CASSPGTGRIQPQHF.

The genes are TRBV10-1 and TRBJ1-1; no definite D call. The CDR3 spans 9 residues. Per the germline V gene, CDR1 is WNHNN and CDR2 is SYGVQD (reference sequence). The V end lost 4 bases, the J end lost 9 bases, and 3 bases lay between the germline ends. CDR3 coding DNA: TGCGCCAGCAGTGCCAAAGCTTTCTTT. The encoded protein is CASSAKAFF.

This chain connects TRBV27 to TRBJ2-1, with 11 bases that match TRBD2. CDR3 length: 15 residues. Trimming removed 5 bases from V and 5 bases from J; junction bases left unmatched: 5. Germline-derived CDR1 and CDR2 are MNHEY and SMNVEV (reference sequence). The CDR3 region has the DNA TGTGCCAGCAGTGCCGGGACTAGCGGCAACAATGAGCAGTTCTTC. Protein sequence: CASSAGTSGNNEQFF.

Here the CDR3 DNA reads TGTGCCAGCAGCTTGGAACGGGAGGGCAATGAGCAGTTCTTC. It translates to CASSLEREGNEQFF. V and J are TRBV5-4 and TRBJ2-1; 8 bases line up with TRBD2. CDR3 length equals 14 residues. The germline V gene encodes CDR1 SGHNT and CDR2 YYREEE (reference sequence). V dropped 0 bases and J dropped 6; count of bases not matched to a gene: 2.

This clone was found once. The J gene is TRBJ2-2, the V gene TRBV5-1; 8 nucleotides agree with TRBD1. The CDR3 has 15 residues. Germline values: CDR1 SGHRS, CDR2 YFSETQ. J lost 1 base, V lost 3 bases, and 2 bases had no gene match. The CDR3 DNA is TGCGCCAGCAGCTCCGGGACAGGGAACACCGGGGAGCTGTTTTTT. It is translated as CASSSGTGNTGELFF.

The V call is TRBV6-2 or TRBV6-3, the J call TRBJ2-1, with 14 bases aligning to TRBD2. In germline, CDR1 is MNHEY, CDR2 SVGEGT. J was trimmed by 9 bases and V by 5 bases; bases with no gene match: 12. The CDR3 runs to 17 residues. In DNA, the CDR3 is TGTGCCAGCAGTACAATCCCAGGGACTAGCGGGAGAGGTGAGCAGTTCTTC. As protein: CASSTIPGTSGRGEQFF.

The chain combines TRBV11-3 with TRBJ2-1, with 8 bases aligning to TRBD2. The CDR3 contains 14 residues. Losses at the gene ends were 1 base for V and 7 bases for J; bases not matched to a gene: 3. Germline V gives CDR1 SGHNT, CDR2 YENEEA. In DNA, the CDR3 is TGTGCCAGCAGCTTAGGGACTAGCAAAAATGAGCAGTTCTTC. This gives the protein CASSLGTSKNEQFF. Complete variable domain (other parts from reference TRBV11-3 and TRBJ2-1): EAGVVQSPRYKIIEKKQPVAFWCNPISGHNTLYWYLQNLGQGPELLIRYENEEAVDDSQLPKDRFSAERLKGVDSTLKIQPAELGDSAVYLCASSLGTSKNEQFFGPGTRLTVL.

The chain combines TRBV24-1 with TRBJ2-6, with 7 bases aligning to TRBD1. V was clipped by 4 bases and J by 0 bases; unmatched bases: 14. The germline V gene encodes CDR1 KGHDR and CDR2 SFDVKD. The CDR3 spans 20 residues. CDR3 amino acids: CATSDRAPGQRHSGANVLTF. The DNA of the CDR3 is TGTGCCACCAGTGACAGGGCCCCGGGACAGCGCCACTCTGGGGCCAACGTCCTGACTTTC.

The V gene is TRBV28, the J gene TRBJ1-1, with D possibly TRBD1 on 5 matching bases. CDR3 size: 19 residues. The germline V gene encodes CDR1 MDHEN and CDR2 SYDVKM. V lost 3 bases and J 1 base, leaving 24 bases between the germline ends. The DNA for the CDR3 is TGTGCCAGCAGTTTGGGGGGGGTGGGCGTACCTATACCGAACACTGAAGCTTTCTTT. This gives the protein CASSLGGVGVPIPNTEAFF.

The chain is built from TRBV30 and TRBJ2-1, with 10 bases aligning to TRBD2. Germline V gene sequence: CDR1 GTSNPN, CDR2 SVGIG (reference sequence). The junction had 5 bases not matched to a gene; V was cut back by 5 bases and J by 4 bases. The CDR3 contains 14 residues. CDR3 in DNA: TGTGCCTGGGGAAAGCGGGAGGGGTACAATGAGCAGTTCTTC. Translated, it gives CAWGKREGYNEQFF.

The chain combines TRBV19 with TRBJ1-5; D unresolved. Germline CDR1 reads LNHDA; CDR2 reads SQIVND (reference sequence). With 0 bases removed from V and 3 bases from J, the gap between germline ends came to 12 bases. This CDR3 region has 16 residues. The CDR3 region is CASSIERPMTNQPQHF. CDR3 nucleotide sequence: TGTGCCAGTAGTATAGAGAGGCCCATGACCAATCAGCCCCAGCATTTT.

The chain's CDR3 is CASTQLGAASYEQYF. The CDR3 region has the DNA TGTGCCAGCACCCAGCTTGGAGCGGCTTCCTACGAGCAGTACTTC. The rearrangement links TRBV11-2 to TRBJ2-7; D is perhaps TRBD2 (5 bases). The CDR3 length is 15 residues. V was clipped by 7 bases and J by 1 base, with 17 bases between them. The germline V gene encodes CDR1 SGHAT and CDR2 FQNNGV.

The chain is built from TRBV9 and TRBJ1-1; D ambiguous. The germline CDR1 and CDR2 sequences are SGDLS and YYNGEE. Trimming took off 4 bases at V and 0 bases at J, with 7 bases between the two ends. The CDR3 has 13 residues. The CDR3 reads CASSRGMNTEAFF. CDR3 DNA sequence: TGTGCCAGCAGCCGAGGGATGAACACTGAAGCTTTCTTT.